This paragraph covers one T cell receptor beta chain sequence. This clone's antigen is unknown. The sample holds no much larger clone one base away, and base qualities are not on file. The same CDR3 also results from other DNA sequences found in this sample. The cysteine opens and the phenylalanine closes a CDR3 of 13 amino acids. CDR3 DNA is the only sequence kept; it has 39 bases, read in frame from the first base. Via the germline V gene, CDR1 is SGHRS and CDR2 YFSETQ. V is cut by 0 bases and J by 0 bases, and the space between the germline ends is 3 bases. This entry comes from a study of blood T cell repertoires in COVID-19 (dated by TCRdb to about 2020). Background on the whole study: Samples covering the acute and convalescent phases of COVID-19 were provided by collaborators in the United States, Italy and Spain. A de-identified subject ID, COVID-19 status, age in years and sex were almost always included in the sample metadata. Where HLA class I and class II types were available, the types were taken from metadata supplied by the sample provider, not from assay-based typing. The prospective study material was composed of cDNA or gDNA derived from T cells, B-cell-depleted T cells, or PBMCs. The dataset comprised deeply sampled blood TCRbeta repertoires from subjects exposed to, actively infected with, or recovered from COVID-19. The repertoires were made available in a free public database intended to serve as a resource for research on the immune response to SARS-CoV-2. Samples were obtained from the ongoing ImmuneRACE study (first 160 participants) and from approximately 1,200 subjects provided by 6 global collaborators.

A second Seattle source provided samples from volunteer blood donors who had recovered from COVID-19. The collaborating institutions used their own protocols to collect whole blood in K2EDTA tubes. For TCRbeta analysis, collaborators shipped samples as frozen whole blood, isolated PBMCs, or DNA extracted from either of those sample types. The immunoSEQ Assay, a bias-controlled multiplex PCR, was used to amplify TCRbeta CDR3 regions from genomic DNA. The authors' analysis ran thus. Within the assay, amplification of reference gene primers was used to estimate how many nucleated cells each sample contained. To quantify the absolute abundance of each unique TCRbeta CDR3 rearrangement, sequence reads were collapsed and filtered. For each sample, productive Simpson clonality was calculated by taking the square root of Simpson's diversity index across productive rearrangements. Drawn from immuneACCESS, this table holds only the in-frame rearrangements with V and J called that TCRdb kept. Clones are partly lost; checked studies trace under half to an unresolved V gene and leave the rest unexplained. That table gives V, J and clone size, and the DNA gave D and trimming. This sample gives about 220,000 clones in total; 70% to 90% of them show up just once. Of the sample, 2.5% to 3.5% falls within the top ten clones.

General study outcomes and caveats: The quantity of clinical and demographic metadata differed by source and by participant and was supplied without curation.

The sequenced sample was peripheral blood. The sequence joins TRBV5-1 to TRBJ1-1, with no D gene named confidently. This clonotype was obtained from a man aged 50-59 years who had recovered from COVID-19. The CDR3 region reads CASSLGVNTEAFF. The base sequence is TGCGCCAGCAGCTTGGGAGTGAACACTGAAGCTTTCTTT.